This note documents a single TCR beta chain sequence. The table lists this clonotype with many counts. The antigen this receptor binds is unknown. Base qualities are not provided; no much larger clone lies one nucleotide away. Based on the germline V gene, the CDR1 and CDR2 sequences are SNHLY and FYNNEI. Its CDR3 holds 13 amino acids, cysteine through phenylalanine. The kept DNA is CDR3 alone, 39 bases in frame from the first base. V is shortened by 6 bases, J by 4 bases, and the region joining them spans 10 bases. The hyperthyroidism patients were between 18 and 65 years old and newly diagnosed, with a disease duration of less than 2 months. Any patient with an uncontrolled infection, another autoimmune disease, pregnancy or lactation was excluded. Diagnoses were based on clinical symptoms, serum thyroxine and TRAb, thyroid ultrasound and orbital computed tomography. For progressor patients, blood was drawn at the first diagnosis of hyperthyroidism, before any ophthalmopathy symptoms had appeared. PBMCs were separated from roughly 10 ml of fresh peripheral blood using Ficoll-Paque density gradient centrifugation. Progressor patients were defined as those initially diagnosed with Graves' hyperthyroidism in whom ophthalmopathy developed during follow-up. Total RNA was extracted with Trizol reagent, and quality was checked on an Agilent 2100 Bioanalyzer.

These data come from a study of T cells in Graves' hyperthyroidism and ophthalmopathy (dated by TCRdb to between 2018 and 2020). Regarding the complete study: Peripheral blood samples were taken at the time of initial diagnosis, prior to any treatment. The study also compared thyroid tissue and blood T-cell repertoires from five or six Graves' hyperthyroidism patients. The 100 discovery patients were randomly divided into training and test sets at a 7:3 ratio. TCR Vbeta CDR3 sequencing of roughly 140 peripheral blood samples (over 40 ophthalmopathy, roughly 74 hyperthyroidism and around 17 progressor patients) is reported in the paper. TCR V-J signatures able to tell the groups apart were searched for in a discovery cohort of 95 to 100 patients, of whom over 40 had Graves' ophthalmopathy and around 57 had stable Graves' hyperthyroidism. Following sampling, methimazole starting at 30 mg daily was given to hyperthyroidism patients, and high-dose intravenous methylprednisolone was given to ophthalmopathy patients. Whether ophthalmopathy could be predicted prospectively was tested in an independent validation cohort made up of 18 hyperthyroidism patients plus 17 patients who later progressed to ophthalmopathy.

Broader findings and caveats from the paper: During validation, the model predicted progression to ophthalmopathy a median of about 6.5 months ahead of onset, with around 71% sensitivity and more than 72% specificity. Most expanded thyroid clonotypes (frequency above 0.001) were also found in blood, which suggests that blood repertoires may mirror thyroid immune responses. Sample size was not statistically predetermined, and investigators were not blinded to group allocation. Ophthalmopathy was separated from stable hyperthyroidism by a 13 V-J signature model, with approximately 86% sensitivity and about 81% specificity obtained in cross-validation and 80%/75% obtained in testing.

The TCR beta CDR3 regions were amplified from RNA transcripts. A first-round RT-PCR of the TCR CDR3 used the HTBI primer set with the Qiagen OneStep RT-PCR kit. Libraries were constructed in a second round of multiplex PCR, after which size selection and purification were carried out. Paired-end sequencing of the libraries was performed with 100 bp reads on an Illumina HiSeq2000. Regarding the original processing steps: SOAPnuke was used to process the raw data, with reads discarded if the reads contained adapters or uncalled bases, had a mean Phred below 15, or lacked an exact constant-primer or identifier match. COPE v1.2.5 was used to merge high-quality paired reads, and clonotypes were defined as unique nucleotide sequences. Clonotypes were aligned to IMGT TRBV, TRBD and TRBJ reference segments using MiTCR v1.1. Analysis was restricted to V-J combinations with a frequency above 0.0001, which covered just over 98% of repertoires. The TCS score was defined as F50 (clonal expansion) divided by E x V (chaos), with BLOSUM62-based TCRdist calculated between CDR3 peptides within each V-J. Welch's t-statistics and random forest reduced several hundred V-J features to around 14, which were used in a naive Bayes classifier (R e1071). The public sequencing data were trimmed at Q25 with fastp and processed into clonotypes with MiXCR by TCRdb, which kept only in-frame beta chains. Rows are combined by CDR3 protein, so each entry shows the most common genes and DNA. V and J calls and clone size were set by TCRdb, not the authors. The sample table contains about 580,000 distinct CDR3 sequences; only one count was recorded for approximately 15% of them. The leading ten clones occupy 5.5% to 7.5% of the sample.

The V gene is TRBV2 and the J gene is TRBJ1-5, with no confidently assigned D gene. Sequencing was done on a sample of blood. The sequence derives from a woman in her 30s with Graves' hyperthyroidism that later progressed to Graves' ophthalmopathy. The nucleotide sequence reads TGTGCCAGCAGCGTCCTTGCTAATCAGCCCCAGCATTTT. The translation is CASSVLANQPQHF.